Below, one T cell receptor beta chain is given with its context. Its antigen is not identified. This specimen comes from a study of T-cell reconstitution after alpha-beta-depleted transplantation in children. Whole-study results and caveats: T-cell numbers and diversity, one year after transplant, stemmed largely from T cells that were newly produced.

Preparation of the TCRbeta library was carried out with unique molecular identifiers. From the PCR reads, TCRdb called clonotypes with MiXCR, one entry per CDR3 protein. This table has about 980,000 distinct CDR3 sequences, about 26% appearing once. Germline V CDR1 and CDR2: ENHRY, SYGVKD. The germline V and J ends were trimmed by 2 bases and 6 bases, with 14 bases remaining between them. The CDR3 spans 14 residues. J is TRBJ2-7 and V is TRBV10-3; D is unclear. This sample comprised PBMCs, mostly from graft donor cells, obtained 360 days after TCRalphabeta/CD19-depleted stem cell transplant. This clonotype was sampled from a boy under two years old who had a stem cell transplant for SCID, so the T cells may come from the graft donor. The DNA of the CDR3 is TGTGCCATCAGTGAGGGGCAGGTAGTGGGCGAGCAGTACTTC. Protein product: CAISEGQVVGEQYF.